Listed below are T cell receptor beta chains from one sample, sequenced in a study of control samples from healthy donors and cancer patients. Repertoires were generated with immunoSEQ multiplex PCR, while TCRdb's copy carries only in-frame clones and drops some. The sample has about 150,000 clones; approximately 91% are singletons. The sample was blood. These receptors all come from a woman aged 35 to 49 in good health. Each CDR3 is given with its conserved first and last residue. Each record gives: CDR3 length, D gene, J gene, clone size, V gene, CDR3 protein, CDR3 DNA. The D gene is left open where the match is weak. Rows give clone size only sometimes, using once, few, many, or a class for an expanded clone.

14	NA	TRBJ2-6	NA	TRBV29-1	CSVGSGRGANVLTF	TGCAGCGTTGGCTCAGGGAGAGGGGCCAACGTCCTGACTTTC
17	TRBD1	TRBJ1-4	NA	TRBV19	CASSGQGGRHLSEKLFF	TGTGCCAGTAGTGGACAGGGAGGTCGGCACTTAAGTGAAAAACTGTTTTTT
16	TRBD1	TRBJ1-5	NA	TRBV27	CASSFKAQGRNQPQHF	TGTGCCAGCAGTTTTAAGGCACAGGGGAGGAATCAGCCCCAGCATTTT
12	NA	TRBJ2-3	NA	TRBV12-3/TRBV12-4	CASSQGTDTQYF	TGTGCCAGCAGTCAGGGGACAGATACGCAGTATTTT
15	TRBD2	TRBJ2-1	NA	TRBV5-4	CASSDIAGAYNEQFF	TGTGCCAGCAGCGATATAGCGGGGGCCTACAATGAGCAGTTCTTC
13	NA	TRBJ2-7	once	TRBV12-5	CASGPSPTHEQYF	TGTGCTAGTGGTCCAAGTCCCACCCACGAGCAGTACTTC
14	NA	TRBJ2-4	NA	TRBV7-9	CASSSDREGNIQYF	TGTGCCAGCAGCTCGGACAGGGAGGGAAACATTCAGTACTTC
15	TRBD1	TRBJ2-7	NA	TRBV19	CASSLTGGNSYEQYF	TGTGCCAGTAGTTTGACAGGGGGGAACTCCTACGAGCAGTACTTC
14	TRBD1	TRBJ1-1	NA	TRBV7-9	CASSVGQENTEAFF	TGTGCCAGCAGCGTCGGACAGGAGAACACTGAAGCTTTCTTT
18	NA	TRBJ1-5	NA	TRBV7-2	CASSSTGTVLYDNQPQHF	TGTGCCAGCAGCTCAACCGGGACCGTCCTGTATGACAATCAGCCCCAGCATTTT
16	TRBD1	TRBJ1-1	NA	TRBV7-2	CASSLNLRTGQTEAFF	TGTGCCAGCAGCTTAAATCTCCGGACAGGGCAAACTGAAGCTTTCTTT
19	TRBD1	TRBJ1-6	NA	TRBV10-3	CAISNWTGPFKSYNSPLHF	TGTGCCATCAGCAACTGGACAGGGCCTTTTAAGTCCTATAATTCACCCCTCCACTTT
13	NA	TRBJ1-6	once	TRBV27	CASSPDRVTPLHF	TGTGCCAGCAGTCCAGACCGGGTGACACCCCTCCACTTT
13	TRBD1	TRBJ2-5	NA	TRBV5-1	CASSSDRAETQYF	TGCGCCAGCAGCTCCGACAGGGCAGAGACCCAGTACTTC
18	TRBD1	TRBJ2-1	NA	TRBV5-1	CASSLPGGTGGLYNEQFF	TGCGCCAGCAGCCTCCCGGGCGGGACAGGGGGCCTCTACAATGAGCAGTTCTTC
16	TRBD1	TRBJ1-4	once	TRBV6-5	CASSYSMDRGFEKLFF	TGTGCCAGCAGTTACTCGATGGACAGGGGTTTTGAAAAACTGTTTTTT
14	NA	TRBJ2-6	NA	TRBV15	CATSAAMGANVLTF	TGTGCCACCAGCGCCGCAATGGGGGCCAACGTCCTGACTTTC
15	NA	TRBJ1-2	once	TRBV4-1	CASSQVRGRVLGYTF	TGCGCCAGCAGCCAAGTGCGGGGAAGAGTATTGGGCTACACCTTC
15	NA	TRBJ2-7	NA	TRBV21-1	CASSKAYRGTYEQYF	TGTGCCAGCAGCAAAGCATATCGGGGGACCTACGAGCAGTACTTC
13	TRBD2	TRBJ2-1	once	TRBV28	CAITSGAYNEQFF	TGTGCCATAACTAGCGGGGCCTACAATGAGCAGTTCTTC
15	TRBD1	TRBJ2-7	NA	TRBV15	CATSRWGQGDHEQYF	TGTGCCACCAGCAGATGGGGACAGGGCGACCACGAGCAGTACTTC
14	TRBD1	TRBJ1-2	NA	TRBV27	CASSLQQGANGYTF	TGTGCCAGCAGTCTCCAACAGGGGGCGAATGGCTACACCTTC
14	NA	TRBJ2-7	NA	TRBV4-1	CASSQERTSYEQYF	TGCGCCAGCAGCCAAGAACGGACGTCCTACGAGCAGTACTTC
15	NA	TRBJ1-4	NA	TRBV15	CATSRDPLVEEKLFF	TGTGCCACCAGCAGAGATCCATTGGTAGAGGAAAAACTGTTTTTT
16	NA	TRBJ1-4	NA	TRBV4-1	CASSQGSWGSDEKLFF	TGCGCCAGCAGCCAAGGATCTTGGGGATCCGATGAAAAACTGTTTTTT
14	NA	TRBJ1-6	NA	TRBV7-2	CASRMDPISGPLHF	TGTGCCAGCAGGATGGACCCTATATCGGGACCCCTCCACTTT
13	NA	TRBJ2-7	NA	TRBV2	CASSPGDNYEQYF	TGTGCCAGCAGCCCGGGGGACAATTACGAGCAGTACTTC
13	TRBD1	TRBJ2-7	NA	TRBV3-1/TRBV3-2	CASSNDQGAPGSF	TGTGCCAGCAGCAACGACCAGGGGGCACCCGGCAGCTTC
16	TRBD2	TRBJ2-5	NA	TRBV5-1	CASMILERGHQETQYF	TGCGCCAGCATGATATTGGAGCGGGGGCACCAAGAGACCCAGTACTTC
14	NA	TRBJ2-1	NA	TRBV5-1	CASSLDTGGNEQFF	TGCGCCAGCAGCTTGGATACAGGAGGCAATGAGCAGTTCTTC
12	NA	TRBJ1-6	few	TRBV4-1	CASSQDSSPLHF	TGCGCCAGCAGCCAAGATAGTTCACCCCTCCACTTT